A selection of T cell receptor beta chains follows, all from one sample in a study of control samples from healthy donors and cancer patients. The repertoire was sequenced with immunoSEQ multiplex PCR; TCRdb's copy has only in-frame clones and lacks some. Of about 130,000 clones detected, approximately 92% appear once; the ten largest clones hold approximately 0.57%. Sequencing input: PBMCs. These receptors originate from a man older than 75 with head and neck cancer. CDR3s include the opening cysteine and the closing phenylalanine or tryptophan. The order of the fields is CDR3 length, J gene, D gene, clone size, V gene, CDR3 protein, CDR3 DNA. The D gene is left open where the match is weak. Rows may omit the clone size; those that give it use once, few, many or a size class.

17	TRBJ2-1	NA	once	TRBV24-1	CATKPTIIPHSYNEQFF	TGTGCCACCAAGCCCACAATAATCCCACACTCCTACAATGAGCAGTTCTTC
15	TRBJ1-4	NA	NA	TRBV10-3	CAISDARGANEKLFF	TGTGCCATCAGTGACGCCAGGGGAGCTAATGAAAAACTGTTTTTT
11	TRBJ2-7	NA	once	TRBV27	CASGFSYEQYF	TGTGCCAGCGGGTTCTCCTACGAGCAGTACTTC
14	TRBJ1-4	NA	once	TRBV19	CASSMRARNEKLFF	TGTGCCAGTAGTATGAGGGCAAGAAATGAAAAACTGTTTTTT
17	TRBJ2-7	TRBD2	NA	TRBV6-2/TRBV6-3	CASNPTSGLPRAHEQYF	TGTGCCAGCAACCCAACTAGCGGGCTGCCCAGGGCCCACGAGCAGTACTTC
13	TRBJ1-2	NA	once	TRBV7-9	CASSIQGPTGYTF	TGTGCCAGCAGCATACAGGGCCCGACGGGCTACACCTTC
12	TRBJ2-5	NA	NA	TRBV5-1	CASSTGEETQYF	TGCGCCAGCAGCACAGGAGAAGAGACCCAGTACTTC
15	TRBJ2-2	NA	NA	TRBV18	CASSPPASRSGELFF	TGTGCCAGCTCACCACCGGCTAGCAGGTCCGGGGAGCTGTTTTTT
14	TRBJ2-7	NA	NA	TRBV19	CASSTRRGLYEQYF	TGTGCCAGTAGTACCCGCAGGGGCCTTTACGAGCAGTACTTC
11	TRBJ2-3	NA	NA	TRBV2	CASIVGIGQYF	TGTGCCAGCATAGTCGGGATCGGACAGTATTTT
15	TRBJ1-2	NA	once	TRBV6-1	CASSDEWMGNYGYTF	TGTGCCAGCAGTGATGAGTGGATGGGGAACTATGGCTACACCTTC